The T cell receptor (beta chain) under discussion was sequenced for a study of T-cell memory formation after mild COVID-19. The CDR3 is 16 amino acids. This clonotype was seen a few times. One entry per CDR3 protein results from TCRdb running MiXCR on the 5' RACE reads. The table shows roughly 400,000 distinct CDR3 sequences, with 16% occurring only once. The clonotype originates from a man aged 18 to 30 who had mild COVID-19 (a few samples of this study predate the infection). Cell type and time point are not known. The sequencing input was PBMCs or a T cell subset sorted from them (not recorded which). The chain links TRBV21-1 to TRBJ1-2. TRBV21-1 is recorded as a pseudogene. The CDR3 sequence: CASSKRRLMRNYGYTF. The CDR3 region has the DNA TGTGCCAGCAGCAAACGGCGTCTTATGAGGAACTATGGCTACACCTTC.